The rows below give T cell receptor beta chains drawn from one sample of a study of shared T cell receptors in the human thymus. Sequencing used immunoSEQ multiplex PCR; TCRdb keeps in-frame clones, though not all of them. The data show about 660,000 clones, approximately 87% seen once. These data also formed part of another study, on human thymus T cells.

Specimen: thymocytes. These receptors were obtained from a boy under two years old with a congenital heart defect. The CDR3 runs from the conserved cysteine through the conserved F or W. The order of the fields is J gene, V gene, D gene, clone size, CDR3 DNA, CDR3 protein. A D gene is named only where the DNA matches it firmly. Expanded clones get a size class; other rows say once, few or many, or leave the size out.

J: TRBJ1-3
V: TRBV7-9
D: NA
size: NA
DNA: TGTGCCAGCAGTCCTCTCCGGGGTTCTGGAAACACCATATATTTT
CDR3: CASSPLRGSGNTIYF

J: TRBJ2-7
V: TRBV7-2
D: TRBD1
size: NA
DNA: TGTGCCAGCAGCTCCCGGGACAGGGTCGTGCACGAGCAGTACTTC
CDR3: CASSSRDRVVHEQYF

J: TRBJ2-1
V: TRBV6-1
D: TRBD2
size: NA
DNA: TGTGCCAGCAGTGAATGGTTAGCGGGGATGTCCTACAATGAGCAGTTCTTC
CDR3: CASSEWLAGMSYNEQFF

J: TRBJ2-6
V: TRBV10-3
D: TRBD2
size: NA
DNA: TGTGCCATCAGTGTCGGGTTTATCGGGACTAGCCCCTTTTCTGGGGCCAACGTCCTGACTTTC
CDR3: CAISVGFIGTSPFSGANVLTF

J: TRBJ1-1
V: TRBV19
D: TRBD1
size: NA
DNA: TGTGCCAGTAGTATAGAGGGACAGTTCCCGATCATGAACACTGAAGCTTTCTTT
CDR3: CASSIEGQFPIMNTEAFF

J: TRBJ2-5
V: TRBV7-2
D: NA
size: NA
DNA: TGTGCCAGCAACCCGCGGGGCAGGCGGGACCGAGAGACCCAGTACTTC
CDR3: CASNPRGRRDRETQYF

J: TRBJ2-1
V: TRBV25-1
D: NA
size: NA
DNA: TGTGCCAGCAGTTCCCGCGGCCAGGGAGGTAATGAGCAGTTCTTC
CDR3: CASSSRGQGGNEQFF

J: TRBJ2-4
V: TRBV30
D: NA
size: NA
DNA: TGTGCCTGGAGTGACCCCCCGGGGAACATTCAGTACTTC
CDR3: CAWSDPPGNIQYF

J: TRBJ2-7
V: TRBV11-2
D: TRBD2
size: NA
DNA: TGTGCCAGCAGCTTAGAACTAGCGGGAGCCACCTACGAGCAGTACTTC
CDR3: CASSLELAGATYEQYF

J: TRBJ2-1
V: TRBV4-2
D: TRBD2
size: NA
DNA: TGTGCCAGCAGCCAAGTGGGGAAGCGGGGGCTCTACAATGAGCAGTTCTTC
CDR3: CASSQVGKRGLYNEQFF

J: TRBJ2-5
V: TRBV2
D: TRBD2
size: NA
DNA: TGTGCCAGCAGTGAAGAGGGACTAGCGAGATACCAAGAGACCCAGTACTTC
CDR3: CASSEEGLARYQETQYF

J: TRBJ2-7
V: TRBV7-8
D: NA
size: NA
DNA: TGTGCCAGCAGCTTAGTAGCAGGGGCCCACGAGCAGTACTTC
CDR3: CASSLVAGAHEQYF

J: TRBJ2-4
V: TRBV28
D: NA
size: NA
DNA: TGTGCCAGCAGCAATACCAGGGAGGAGGTTGCGGGTATTCAGTACTTC
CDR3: CASSNTREEVAGIQYF

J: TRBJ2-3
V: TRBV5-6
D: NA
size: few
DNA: TGTGCCAGCAGCTTGGGGGGCGGAACCCCCACAGATACGCAGTATTTT
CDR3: CASSLGGGTPTDTQYF

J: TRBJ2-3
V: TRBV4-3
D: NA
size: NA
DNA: TGCGCCAGCAGCCCCCACGCGGAGAGCACAGATACGCAGTATTTT
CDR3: CASSPHAESTDTQYF

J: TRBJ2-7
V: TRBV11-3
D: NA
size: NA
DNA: TGTGCCAGCAGCTTATCGGGTCCTTGGGATGACAGTAGCCGCTACGAGCAGTACTTC
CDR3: CASSLSGPWDDSSRYEQYF

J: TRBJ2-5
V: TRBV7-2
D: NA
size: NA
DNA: TGTGCCAGCAGCTTAGGGGCGCGGGTTGAAGAGACCCAGTACTTC
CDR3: CASSLGARVEETQYF

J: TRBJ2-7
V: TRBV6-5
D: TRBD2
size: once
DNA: TGTGCCAGCAGTTCCGGGACTAGCGGCGCCTACGAGCAGTACTTC
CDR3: CASSSGTSGAYEQYF

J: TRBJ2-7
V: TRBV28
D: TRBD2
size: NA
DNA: TGTGCCAGCAGCATGAGCCGTACTAGCGGGAGGCCCCTCTACGAGCAGTACTTC
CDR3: CASSMSRTSGRPLYEQYF

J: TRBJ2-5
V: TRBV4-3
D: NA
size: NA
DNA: TGCGCCAGCAGCCAAAACCTGGACAGACTCCAAGAGACCCAGTACTTC
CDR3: CASSQNLDRLQETQYF

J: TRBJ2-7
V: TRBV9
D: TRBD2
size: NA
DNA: TGTGCCAGCAGCGTAGCTCCCTCTCTAGCGGGAGGGCCGGGCGAGCAGTACTTC
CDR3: CASSVAPSLAGGPGEQYF

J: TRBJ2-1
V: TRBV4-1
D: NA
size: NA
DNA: TGCGCCAGCAGCCAAAGCCCTGCGACTCTAGCGCCCTACAATGAGCAGTTCTTC
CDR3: CASSQSPATLAPYNEQFF

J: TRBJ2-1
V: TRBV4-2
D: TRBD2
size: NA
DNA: TGTGCCAGCAGCCATAAAGTTGCCGGGACTAGCGGAACGAGCTCCTACAATGAGCAGTTCTTC
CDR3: CASSHKVAGTSGTSSYNEQFF

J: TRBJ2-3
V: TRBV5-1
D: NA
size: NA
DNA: TGCGCCAGCAGCTCGTCCGCAGATACGCAGTATTTT
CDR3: CASSSSADTQYF

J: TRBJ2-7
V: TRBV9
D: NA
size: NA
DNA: TGTGCCAGCAGCGGTACTGGAGGGCCTCACGAGCAGTACTTC
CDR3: CASSGTGGPHEQYF

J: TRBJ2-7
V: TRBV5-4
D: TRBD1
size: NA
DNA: TGTGCCAGCAGCATTACCTGTCCCGGGACAGGGGTCAGCTCCTACGAGCAGTACTTC
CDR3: CASSITCPGTGVSSYEQYF

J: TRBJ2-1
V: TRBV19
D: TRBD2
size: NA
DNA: TGTGCCAGTATGAGGACTAGCGGGTTGGTATACAATGAGCAGTTCTTC
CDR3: CASMRTSGLVYNEQFF

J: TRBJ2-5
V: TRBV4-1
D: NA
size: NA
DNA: TGCGCCAGCAGCCCAGGTTTTGGGCAAGAGACCCAGTACTTC
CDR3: CASSPGFGQETQYF

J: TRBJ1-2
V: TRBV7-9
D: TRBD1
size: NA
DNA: TGTGCCAGCAGCTTACCAGACAGGGCCTATGGTGGCTACACCTTC
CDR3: CASSLPDRAYGGYTF

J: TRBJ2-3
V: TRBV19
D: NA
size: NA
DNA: TGTGCCAGTAGTGGAGCGCCCAGGGAATCTCTCAAGGTTGATACGCAGTATTTT
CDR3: CASSGAPRESLKVDTQYF

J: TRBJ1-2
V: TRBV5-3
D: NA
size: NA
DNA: TGTGCCAGAAGCTTGACAGGGAGTAACTATGGCTACACCTTC
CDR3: CARSLTGSNYGYTF

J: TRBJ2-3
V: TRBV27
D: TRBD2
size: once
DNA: TGTGCCAGCAGCCCAGGGGGACAGACTAGCGGGATTTCAGATACGCAGTATTTT
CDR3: CASSPGGQTSGISDTQYF

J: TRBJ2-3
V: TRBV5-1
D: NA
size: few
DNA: TGCGCCAGCAGCCACACAGGGGTGGGGGGAGGAGATACGCAGTATTTT
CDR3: CASSHTGVGGGDTQYF

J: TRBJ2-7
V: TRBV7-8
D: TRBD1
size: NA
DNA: TGTGCCAGCAGCCCCGGGACAGGGTACGAGCAGTACTTC
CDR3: CASSPGTGYEQYF

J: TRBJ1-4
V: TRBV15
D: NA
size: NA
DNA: TGTGCCACCAGCCCTACATCGCGGGGGGCATATGCAACTAATGAAAAACTGTTTTTT
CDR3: CATSPTSRGAYATNEKLFF

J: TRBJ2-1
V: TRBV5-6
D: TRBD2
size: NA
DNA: TGTGCCAGCAGCTTGGTAGGAAGTAGCGGGGAGTATCGGCAGTTCTTC
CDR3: CASSLVGSSGEYRQFF

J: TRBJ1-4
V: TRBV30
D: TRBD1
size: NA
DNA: TGTGCCTGGAGCCACGGACAGGGTCCCAACGGGGAACTGTTTTTT
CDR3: CAWSHGQGPNGELFF

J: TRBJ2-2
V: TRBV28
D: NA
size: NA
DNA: TGTGCCAGCAGCCCCAACCCTAGCGACGCGAACACCGGGGAGCTGTTTTTT
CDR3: CASSPNPSDANTGELFF

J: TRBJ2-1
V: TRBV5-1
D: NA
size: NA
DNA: TGCGCCAGCAGCTTGTGGACAGTTTTAGATCACAATGAGCAGTTCTTC
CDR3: CASSLWTVLDHNEQFF

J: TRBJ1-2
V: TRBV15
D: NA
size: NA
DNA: TGTGCCACCAGCAGAGTGGAGGGACGGAGCCTCTATGGCTACACCTTC
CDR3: CATSRVEGRSLYGYTF

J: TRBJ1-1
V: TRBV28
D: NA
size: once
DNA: TGTGCCAGCAGCCTGAGGGTCCCTTGTACGGACACTGAAGCTTTCTTT
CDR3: CASSLRVPCTDTEAFF

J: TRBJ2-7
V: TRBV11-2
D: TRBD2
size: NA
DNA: TGTGCCAGCAGCTTACCCTCGCTAGCGGGAGCATCCTACGAGCAGTACTTC
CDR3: CASSLPSLAGASYEQYF

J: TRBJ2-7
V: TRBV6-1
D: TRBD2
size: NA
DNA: TGTGCCAGCAGTGAAGTGGTGGTCCTGAAAGGGAGGGGGTACTTC
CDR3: CASSEVVVLKGRGYF

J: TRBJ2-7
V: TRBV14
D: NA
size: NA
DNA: TGTGCCAGCAGCCAAGTGGTGAGCGGGCCTATATACGAGCAGTACTTC
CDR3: CASSQVVSGPIYEQYF

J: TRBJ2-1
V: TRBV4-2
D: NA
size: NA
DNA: TGTGCCACCACGGGCTTGGAGGGGAATGAGCAGTTCTTC
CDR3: CATTGLEGNEQFF

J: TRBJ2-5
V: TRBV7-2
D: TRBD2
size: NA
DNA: TGTGCCAGCAGCTCCCCACTAGCGGGCCCTGCAGAGACCCAGTACTTC
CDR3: CASSSPLAGPAETQYF

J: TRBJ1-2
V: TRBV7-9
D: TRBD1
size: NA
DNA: TGTGCCAGCAGCCCAATGGGGGACAGGAGTTTCGATGGCTACACCTTC
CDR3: CASSPMGDRSFDGYTF

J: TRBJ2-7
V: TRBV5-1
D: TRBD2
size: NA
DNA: TGCGCCAGCAGCTTGGTCGGCCTAGCGGGGCACAGCTCCTACGAGCAGTACTTC
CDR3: CASSLVGLAGHSSYEQYF

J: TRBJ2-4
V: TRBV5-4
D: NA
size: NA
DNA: TGTGCCAGCAGCGCTCGAAAGAGCGGAGTAGCCAAAAACATTCAGTACTTC
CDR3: CASSARKSGVAKNIQYF

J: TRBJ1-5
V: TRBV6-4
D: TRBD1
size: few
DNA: TGTGCCAGCAGTGATTACGGACAGGGCACCTATAGCAATCAGCCCCAGCATTTT
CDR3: CASSDYGQGTYSNQPQHF

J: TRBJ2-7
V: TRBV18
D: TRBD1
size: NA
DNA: TGTGCCAGCTCACCCCCCGGGACAGGGATGGTCCACGAGCAGTACTTC
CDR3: CASSPPGTGMVHEQYF

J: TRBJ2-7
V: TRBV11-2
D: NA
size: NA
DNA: TGTGCCAGCAGCTTAGATCACGGGCAGTACTTC
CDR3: CASSLDHGQYF

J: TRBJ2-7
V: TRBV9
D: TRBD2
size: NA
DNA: TGTGCCAGCAGCGTAGATCGAGCGGGAGGGGTCTACGAGCAGTACTTC
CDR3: CASSVDRAGGVYEQYF